This T cell receptor beta chain appears in the sequencing data of a study of T cells in Graves' hyperthyroidism and ophthalmopathy (dated by TCRdb to between 2017 and 2020). Background on the whole study: Peripheral blood was collected at initial diagnosis, before any treatment. A discovery cohort of around 100 patients, 43 with Graves' ophthalmopathy and fewer than 65 with stable Graves' hyperthyroidism, was used to find distinguishing TCR V-J signatures. Prospective prediction of ophthalmopathy was tested in an independent validation cohort consisting of some 18 hyperthyroidism patients and approximately 16 patients who later progressed to ophthalmopathy. The 100 or so discovery patients were randomly split 7:3 into training and test sets. In more than five Graves' hyperthyroidism patients, the study also compared T-cell repertoires from thyroid tissue with T-cell repertoires from blood. After blood sampling, hyperthyroidism patients were treated with methimazole at a starting dose of 30 mg daily, and ophthalmopathy patients were treated with high-dose intravenous methylprednisolone. The paper describes TCR Vbeta CDR3 sequencing of 135 peripheral blood samples, made up of roughly 40 ophthalmopathy patients, around 73 hyperthyroidism patients and about 17 progressor patients.

Graves' hyperthyroidism was defined as stable when no progression to ophthalmopathy occurred over 18 months of follow-up. Hyperthyroidism patients were newly diagnosed, with disease duration under 2 months, and aged 18 to 65 years. Exclusion was applied to patients with uncontrolled infections, other autoimmune diseases, pregnancy or lactation. Diagnoses were established on the basis of clinical symptoms, serum thyroxine and TRAb, thyroid ultrasound, and orbital computed tomography. Ficoll-Paque density gradient centrifugation was used to isolate PBMCs from approximately 10 ml of fresh peripheral blood. Trizol reagent was used to extract total RNA, and RNA quality was then checked on an Agilent 2100 Bioanalyzer. TCR beta CDR3 regions were amplified from RNA transcripts. For the first round of RT-PCR on the TCR CDR3, the HTBI primer set was used together with the Qiagen OneStep RT-PCR kit. Libraries were constructed in a second round of multiplex PCR, after which size selection and purification were carried out. Libraries were sequenced paired-end with 100 bp reads on an Illumina HiSeq2000. In the source study's methods: Raw data were processed with SOAPnuke, discarding reads with adapters, uncalled bases, mean Phred below 15, or no exact constant-primer or identifier match. High-quality paired reads were merged using COPE v1.2.5, and each unique nucleotide sequence was defined as a clonotype. MiTCR v1.1 was used to align clonotypes to the IMGT TRBV, TRBD and TRBJ reference segments. Analysis was restricted to V-J combinations with a frequency above 0.0001, which covered about 99% of repertoires. A TCS score was defined as the ratio between F50 (clonal expansion) and ExV (chaos), using BLOSUM62-based TCRdist between CDR3 peptides within each V-J. Welch's t-statistics and random forest reduced 500 to 550 V-J features to 13, which were used in a naive Bayes classifier (R e1071). The public sequencing data were trimmed at Q25 with fastp and processed into clonotypes with MiXCR by TCRdb, which kept only in-frame beta chains. Every distinct CDR3 protein forms one entry, paired with its most common genes and DNA. The V and J calls reflect TCRdb's pipeline rather than the authors' work. Across this sample there are about 100,000 distinct CDR3 sequences, with approximately 15% seen only once. Around 42% of the sample rests with the top ten.

V is cut by 9 bases and J by 1 base, and the space between the germline ends is 24 bases. The CDR3 starts with the cysteine, ends with the phenylalanine, and has 17 residues. The entry retains the CDR3 DNA only, 51 bases that are in frame from base 1. CDR1 and CDR2 are read off the germline V gene as LGHNA and YNFKEQ. A note on this clonotype: Which antigen it targets is not known. No much larger clone is present one base from it, and per-base qualities are unavailable.

General study outcomes and caveats: In validation, the model predicted progression to ophthalmopathy with around 71% sensitivity and 72% to 85% specificity, a median of roughly seven months before onset. A model built on a 13 V-J signature distinguished ophthalmopathy from stable hyperthyroidism, reaching 87.88% sensitivity and approximately 83% specificity in cross-validation and 80%/75% in testing. No statistical method was used to set the sample size in advance, and investigators knew the group allocation. Most expanded thyroid clonotypes (frequency above 0.001) were also detected in blood, a finding suggesting that blood repertoires may reflect thyroid immune responses.

The rearranged segments are TRBV4-2 and TRBJ2-5; 5 matching bases give a weak D call of TRBD2. The sequence derives from a woman in her forties or fifties with Graves' hyperthyroidism. The source material was blood. CDR3 reads: CASGQDALTTFQETQYF. Read as DNA, the sequence is TGTGCCAGTGGCCAAGATGCCCTGACTACATTCCAAGAGACCCAGTACTTC.